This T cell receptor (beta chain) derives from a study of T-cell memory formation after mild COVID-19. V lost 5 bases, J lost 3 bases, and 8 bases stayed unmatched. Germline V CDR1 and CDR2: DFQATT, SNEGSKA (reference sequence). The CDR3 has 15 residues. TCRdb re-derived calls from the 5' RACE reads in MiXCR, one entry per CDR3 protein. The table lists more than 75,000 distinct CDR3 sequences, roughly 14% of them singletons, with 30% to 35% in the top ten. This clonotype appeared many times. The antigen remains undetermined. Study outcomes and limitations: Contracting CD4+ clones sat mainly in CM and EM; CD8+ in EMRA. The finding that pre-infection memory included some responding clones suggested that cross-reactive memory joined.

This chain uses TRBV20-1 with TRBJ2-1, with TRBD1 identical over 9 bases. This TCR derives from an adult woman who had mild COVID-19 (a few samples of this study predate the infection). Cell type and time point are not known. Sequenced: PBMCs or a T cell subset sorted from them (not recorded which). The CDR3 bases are TGCAGTGCTGACAACCGGGACAGGGACTACAATGAGCAGTTCTTC. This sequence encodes CSADNRDRDYNEQFF.